This TCR beta chain was sequenced during a study of T cell changes during pregnancy in multiple sclerosis. Data came from immunoSEQ multiplex PCR; TCRdb stores just in-frame clones and leaves some out. The data show under 80,000 clones, with nearly 90% seen just once and 1.7% held by the top ten. V shed 6 bases and J 3 bases; nucleotides not matched to a gene: 7. This CDR3 contains 13 residues. Germline loops: CDR1 SQVTM, CDR2 ANQGSEA. The chain has TRBV29-1 and TRBJ1-2, with 7 nucleotides matching TRBD1. Sequencing used peripheral blood, obtained in the first trimester of pregnancy. This clonotype was obtained from a female donor with multiple sclerosis, enrolled in a pregnancy study. The CDR3 spells CSVQDGQDYGYTF. The DNA of the CDR3 is TGCAGCGTGCAGGACGGACAGGACTATGGCTACACCTTC. Variable domain in full (rest from reference TRBV29-1 and TRBJ1-2): SAVISQKPSRDICQRGTSLTIQCQVDSQVTMMFWYRQQPGQSLTLIATANQGSEATYESGFVIDKFPISRPNLTFSTLTVSNMSPEDSSIYLCSVQDGQDYGYTFGSGTRLTVV.